Detailed here is one T cell receptor beta chain. What it binds is not known. A read error may produce the germline difference seen at one junction end. The data were taken from a study of post-analysis software for immune sequencing data. Study as a whole: Courses of disease covered relapsing-remitting, secondary progressive and progressive-relapsing multiple sclerosis.

Germline V gene sequence: CDR1 MNHEY, CDR2 SVGEGT. The CDR3 has 16 residues. Study results and limitations: Comparison of patients with controls showed four or five TRBV segments more frequent in patients, TRBV5-6, TRBV5-1 and TRBV20-1 among them.

Carried by the TCR beta cDNA libraries were unique molecular identifiers. About 460,000 cDNA molecules were obtained from about 0.98 to 11 million T cells. TCRdb redid the calling of the PCR reads with MiXCR, one entry per CDR3 protein. In the table there are about 770,000 distinct CDR3 sequences, about 45% of which are singletons. This chain uses TRBV6-2 or TRBV6-3 with TRBJ2-3; 12 bases are shared with TRBD2. Sequencing was performed on blood. The clonotype originates from a girl aged 5-17 years with multiple sclerosis. CDR3 in DNA: TGTGTCAGCAGTTACCTAGCGGGAGGGCCTGGAGATACGCAGTATTTT. Translating it yields CVSSYLAGGPGDTQYF.